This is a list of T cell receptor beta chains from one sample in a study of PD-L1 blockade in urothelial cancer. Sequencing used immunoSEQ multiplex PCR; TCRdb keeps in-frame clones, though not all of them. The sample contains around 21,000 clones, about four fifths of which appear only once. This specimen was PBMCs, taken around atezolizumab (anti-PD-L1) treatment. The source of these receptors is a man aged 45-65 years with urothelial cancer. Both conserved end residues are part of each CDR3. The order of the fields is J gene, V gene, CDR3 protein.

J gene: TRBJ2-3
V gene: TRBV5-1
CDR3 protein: CASSHGQSFNTDTQYF

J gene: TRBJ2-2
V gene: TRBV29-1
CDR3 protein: CSVEREDGTGELFF

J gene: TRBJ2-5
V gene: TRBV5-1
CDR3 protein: CASSGEYQETQYF

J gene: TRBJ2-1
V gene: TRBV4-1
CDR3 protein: CASSQEWQGAYNEQFF

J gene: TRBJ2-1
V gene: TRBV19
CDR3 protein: CASREGRGTRGRNEQFF

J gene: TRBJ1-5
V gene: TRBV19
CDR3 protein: CASSASTGGWQPQHF

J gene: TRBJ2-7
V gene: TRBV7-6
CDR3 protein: CASSLTSGSSYEQYF

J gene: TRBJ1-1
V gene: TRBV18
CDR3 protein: CASSPLDGNTEAFF

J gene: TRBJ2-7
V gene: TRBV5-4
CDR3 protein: CASSLAGGRRTYEQYF

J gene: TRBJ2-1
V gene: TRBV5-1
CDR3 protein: CASSLDRVGNEQFF

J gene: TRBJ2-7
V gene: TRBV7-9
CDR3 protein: CASSRDSSEYEQYF

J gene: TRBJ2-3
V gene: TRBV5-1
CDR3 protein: CASSSSGSTDTQYF

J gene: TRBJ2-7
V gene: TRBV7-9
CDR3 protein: CASSPYRPGSGYEQYF

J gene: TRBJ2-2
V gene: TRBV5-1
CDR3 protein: CASSFSGTTNTGELFF

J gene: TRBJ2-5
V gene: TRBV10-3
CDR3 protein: CAISDSGVTGETQYF

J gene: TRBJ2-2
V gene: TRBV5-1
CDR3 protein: CASSLTGGTGELFF

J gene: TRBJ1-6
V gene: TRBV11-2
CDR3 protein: CASSPRQDSPLHF

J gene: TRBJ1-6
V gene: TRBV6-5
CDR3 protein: CASSYRWTDLNSPLHF

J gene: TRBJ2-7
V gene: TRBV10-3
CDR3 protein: CAISEAGLAGGISYEQYF

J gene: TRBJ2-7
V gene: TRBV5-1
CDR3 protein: CASSDSGTGAYEQYF